The 6 T cell receptor beta chains below come from one sample, sequenced in a study of T cell responses to AZD1222 COVID-19 vaccine. Clones were sequenced by immunoSEQ multiplex PCR, and TCRdb holds only the in-frame ones, with some missing. This table holds fewer than 150,000 clones, roughly 91% found once. The source was peripheral blood, collected on day 0 of AZD1222 vaccination. Receptor source: an adult in good health.

The chain couples TRBV6-5 to TRBJ1-1; D remains ambiguous. There are 13 residues in the CDR3. CDR1 and CDR2 from the germline V gene are MNHEY and SVGAGI. V was pared by 2 bases and J by 6 bases, with 10 bases between. CDR3 protein: CASSYESRSEAFF. CDR3 nucleotides: TGTGCCAGCAGTTACGAGTCAAGATCTGAAGCTTTCTTT.

This clone was detected once. The CDR3 DNA reads TGCGCCAGCAGCTCGGGGGCGGGGGGAAGCACAGATACGCAGTATTTT. Its protein is CASSSGAGGSTDTQYF. The chain uses TRBV4-3 and TRBJ2-3; 8 bases align to TRBD2. The V gene end was trimmed by 5 bases and the J gene end by 0 bases; junction bases not matched to a gene: 7. CDR3 length: 16 residues. Germline V lookup: CDR1 LGHNA, CDR2 YSLEER.

The V gene is TRBV19, the J gene TRBJ2-1, with D perhaps matching TRBD2 (6 bases). V lost 3 bases and J 2 bases, leaving 11 bases between the germline ends. This CDR3 contains 15 residues. Germline assignment: CDR1 LNHDA and CDR2 SQIVND (reference sequence). Here the CDR3 reads CASSIGLATYNEQFF. The CDR3 region has the DNA TGTGCCAGTAGTATTGGGCTAGCGACCTACAATGAGCAGTTCTTC.

The chain carries TRBV3-1 (or the pseudogene TRBV3-2) and TRBJ1-4; TRBD1 agrees at 7 bases. This CDR3 is built from 15 residues. Losses at the gene ends were 3 bases for V and 5 bases for J; bases not matched to a gene: 6. Per the germline V gene, CDR1 is LGHDT and CDR2 is YNNKEL (reference sequence). In DNA, the CDR3 is TGTGCCAGCAGCCAGGAGGGGGCAAGGAATGAAAAACTGTTTTTT. This translates into CASSQEGARNEKLFF.

Comments on this clone: This CDR3 is also generated by other DNA sequences in the sample. The CDR3, as DNA: TGTGCCAGCAGTTATGGACAGGGAGCCTACGAGCAGTACTTC. Encoded protein: CASSYGQGAYEQYF. V usage is TRBV6-5 and J usage is TRBJ2-7; 8 bases agree with TRBD1. Germline values: CDR1 MNHEY, CDR2 SVGAGI. The ends lost 3 bases at V and 2 bases at J; junction bases unmatched: 3. The CDR3 length is 14 residues.

In nucleotides, the CDR3 is TGTGCCAGCAGCTCGAACAGATTCTCGCGAGGCGAGCAGTACTTC. Protein product: CASSSNRFSRGEQYF. The chain has TRBV6-5 and TRBJ2-7; D remains unclear. CDR1 MNHEY and CDR2 SVGAGI come from the germline V gene. CDR3 length: 15 residues. The V end was cut by 6 bases, the J end by 6 bases, with 21 bases between.